These 18 T cell receptor beta chains were all obtained from the same sample, sequenced in a study of blood T cell repertoires in COVID-19. The method was immunoSEQ multiplex PCR; TCRdb's version includes in-frame clones alone and lacks a portion of them. The sample has a few hundred thousand clones, around 92% seen once; the top ten hold just over 2.5%. Sequenced material: peripheral blood. Source of these receptors: a person under 35 with COVID-19, enrolled during active disease.

The chain joins TRBV5-5 to TRBJ1-3, with 9 bases matching TRBD1. This CDR3 is 14 amino acids long. The germline V gene encodes CDR1 SGHKS and CDR2 YYEKEE (reference sequence). The junction had 7 bases not matched to a gene; V was cut back by 4 bases and J by 8 bases. The CDR3 DNA is TGTGCCAGCAGCGAACAGGGGGCAGGAGACACCATATATTTT. This translates into CASSEQGAGDTIYF.

This chain links TRBV5-6 with TRBJ2-7; a weak D match, TRBD1 (5 bases). Germline V gene sequence: CDR1 SGHDT, CDR2 YYEEEE. V was trimmed by 4 bases and J by 3 bases, leaving 11 bases between them. The CDR3 loop spans 13 amino acids. Here the CDR3 DNA reads TGTGCCAGCAGCATATTAAGGGGCTACGAGCAGTACTTC. Protein: CASSILRGYEQYF.

The rearrangement joins TRBV11-2 to TRBJ2-1, with 8 bases matching TRBD1. Germline CDR1 reads SGHAT; CDR2 reads FQNNGV. The CDR3 sequence is 16 residues long. J gave up 5 bases and V 4 bases, and 10 bases lay outside the gene matches. The CDR3 nucleotides are TGTGCCAGCAGCTCCCCAGGGGGCCTTTTGCACAATGAGCAGTTCTTC. Translated: CASSSPGGLLHNEQFF. The full variable domain, with the rest looked up from reference TRBV11-2 and TRBJ2-1, is EAGVAQSPRYKIIEKRQSVAFWCNPISGHATLYWYQQILGQGPKLLIQFQNNGVVDDSQLPKDRFSAERLKGVDSTLKIQPAKLEDSAVYLCASSSPGGLLHNEQFFGPGTRLTVL.

This rearrangement joins TRBV4-3 to TRBJ1-1, with D unclear. This CDR3 contains 13 residues. With 1 base removed from V and 1 base from J, the gap between germline ends came to 4 bases. Per germline, CDR1 LGHNA and CDR2 YSLEER. The CDR3 nucleotides are TGCGCCAGCAGCCAAGCGGGGAACACTGAAGCTTTCTTT. Residues: CASSQAGNTEAFF.

J is TRBJ1-6 and V is TRBV9; possible D gene TRBD1, 6 bases. The V end lost 2 bases, the J end lost 7 bases, and 10 bases lay between the germline ends. The CDR3 length is 14 residues. The germline V gene has CDR1 SGDLS and CDR2 YYNGEE. For the CDR3, the DNA is TGTGCCAGCAGCGTGTTACAGGGCAATTCACCCCTCCACTTT. It encodes CASSVLQGNSPLHF.

The chain has TRBV5-1 and TRBJ2-5, with 7 bases fitting TRBD2. Trimming took 3 bases from V and 4 from J; bases not matched to a gene: 6. The V gene's germline CDR1 is SGHRS and CDR2 YFSETQ. The CDR3 is 14 amino acids. This chain's CDR3 is CASSWLAVSETQYF. Here the CDR3 DNA reads TGCGCCAGCAGCTGGCTAGCGGTTTCAGAGACCCAGTACTTC.

The genes are TRBV11-3 and TRBJ2-1; D might be TRBD2 (6 bases). CDR3 size: 12 residues. The germline V and J ends were trimmed by 5 bases and 6 bases, with 8 bases remaining between them. Germline CDR1 SGHNT, CDR2 YENEEA. The CDR3 DNA reads as TGTGCCAGCAGCCGAGCGGGCAATGAGCAGTTCTTC. It is translated as CASSRAGNEQFF. Combining the CDR3 with reference TRBV11-3 and TRBJ2-1 gives the whole variable domain EAGVVQSPRYKIIEKKQPVAFWCNPISGHNTLYWYLQNLGQGPELLIRYENEEAVDDSQLPKDRFSAERLKGVDSTLKIQPAELGDSAVYLCASSRAGNEQFFGPGTRLTVL.

V usage is TRBV27 and J usage is TRBJ1-2; 7 positions agree with TRBD1. The CDR3 runs 16 residues. CDR1 MNHEY and CDR2 SMNVEV come from the germline V gene (reference sequence). V shed 3 bases and J 4 bases; nucleotides not matched to a gene: 11. CDR3 sequence reads: CASSFDRAGVSYGYTF. The CDR3 DNA is TGTGCCAGCAGTTTCGACAGGGCAGGAGTCTCCTATGGCTACACCTTC.

The chain has TRBV5-1 and TRBJ2-7; TRBD1 matches 11 bases. This CDR3 is 14 amino acids long. In germline, CDR1 is SGHRS, CDR2 YFSETQ. Trimming at V came to 4 bases and at J to 3 bases, leaving 3 bases not matched to a gene. The chain's CDR3 is CASSPGQGVYEQYF. The CDR3 coding sequence is TGCGCCAGCAGCCCGGGACAGGGGGTCTACGAGCAGTACTTC.

The chain carries TRBV6-1 and TRBJ1-6; TRBD1 matches 10 bases. Germline CDR1 MNHNS, CDR2 SASEGT. This CDR3 contains 15 residues. The V segment lost 3 bases and the J segment 9 bases; nucleotides outside the gene matches: 5. The CDR3 here is CASSDRDRGVSPLHF. In DNA, the CDR3 is TGTGCCAGCAGTGACCGGGACAGGGGAGTTTCACCCCTCCACTTT.

The chain joins TRBV5-6 to TRBJ1-5; the match to TRBD1 covers 7 bases. The CDR3 runs 14 residues. Germline lookup yields CDR1 SGHDT and CDR2 YYEEEE. J lost 0 bases, V lost 7 bases, and 4 bases had no gene match. The CDR3 spells CASAQGYSNQPQHF. The CDR3 nucleotides are TGTGCCAGCGCACAGGGGTATAGCAATCAGCCCCAGCATTTT.

Concerning this clone: The limits of the CDR3 on the DNA are not certain, so only TCRdb's listed CDR3 is given. The chain recombines TRBV9 with TRBJ2-5; the table calls TRBD2, which could not be checked here. The CDR3 has 17 amino acids, counting both end residues. Germline assignment: CDR1 SGDLS and CDR2 YYNGEE. This chain's CDR3 is CASSVGLAGDILETQYF.

The chain links TRBV5-1 to TRBJ1-1, with a tentative D call TRBD1 (6 bases). The ends were cut back, 5 bases at V and 3 bases at J, with 17 bases in the middle. Germline CDR1 SGHRS, CDR2 YFSETQ. The CDR3 spans 15 residues. CDR3 nucleotide sequence: TGCGCCAGCAGTTCTAATGGACAGTCCCACACTGAAGCTTTCTTT. Amino acids: CASSSNGQSHTEAFF. Full variable domain (remainder filled in from reference TRBV5-1 and TRBJ1-1): KAGVTQTPRYLIKTRGQQVTLSCSPISGHRSVSWYQQTPGQGLQFLFEYFSETQRNKGNFPGRFSGRQFSNSRSEMNVSTLELGDSALYLCASSSNGQSHTEAFFGQGTRLTVV.

The chain uses TRBV6-6 and TRBJ2-7; 9 bases are a match to TRBD1. J lost 6 bases, V lost 6 bases, and 12 bases had no gene match. CDR1 MNHNY and CDR2 SVGAGI come from the germline V gene (reference sequence). This CDR3 comprises 15 residues. CDR3 coding DNA: TGTGCCAGCAGAACACCGGGACAGGGCCTAGGCGAGCAGTACTTC. The encoded protein is CASRTPGQGLGEQYF.

This clone was counted once. The chain carries TRBV7-2 and TRBJ2-6, with D possibly being TRBD1 (5 bases). The CDR3 has 16 amino acids. Trimming took off 6 bases at V and 4 bases at J, with 16 bases between the two ends. Germline loops: CDR1 SGHTA, CDR2 FQGNSA. The CDR3: CASRPAGTGGANVLTF. The CDR3, as DNA: TGTGCCAGCAGGCCGGCCGGTACAGGAGGGGCCAACGTCCTGACTTTC. Together with reference TRBV7-2 and TRBJ2-6, the CDR3 gives the full variable domain: GAGVSQSPSNKVTEKGKDVELRCDPISGHTALYWYRQSLGQGLEFLIYFQGNSAPDKSGLPSDRFSAERTGGSVSTLTIQRTQQEDSAVYLCASRPAGTGGANVLTFGAGSRLTVL.

This clone was found once. The chain employs TRBV5-5 and TRBJ2-7, with 10 bases that match TRBD2. V gave up 0 bases and J gave up 3 bases; unmatched junction bases: 3. The germline V gene encodes CDR1 SGHKS and CDR2 YYEKEE (reference sequence). The CDR3 runs 15 residues. The CDR3 here is CASSLEASGSYEQYF. CDR3 sequence (DNA): TGTGCCAGCAGCTTGGAGGCTAGCGGGAGCTACGAGCAGTACTTC.

CDR3 sequence reads: CASSYGTRTGELFF. The CDR3 bases are TGTGCCAGCAGTTACGGGACTAGAACCGGGGAGCTGTTTTTT. The chain is built from TRBV14 and TRBJ2-2, with 8 bases fitting TRBD2. Trimming cost V 6 bases and J 5 bases; bases outside gene matches: 5. Germline loops: CDR1 SGHDN, CDR2 FVKESK. This CDR3 has 14 amino acids.

The rearrangement links TRBV18 to TRBJ2-5, with D possibly matching TRBD1 (5 bases). This CDR3 spans 14 amino acids. The V gene's germline CDR1 is KGHSH and CDR2 LQKENI. Trimming took off 6 bases at V and 5 bases at J, with 16 bases between the two ends. CDR3 DNA sequence: TGTGCCAGCTCCCCGGACCAGGGCACGGAGACCCAGTACTTC. Amino acids: CASSPDQGTETQYF.